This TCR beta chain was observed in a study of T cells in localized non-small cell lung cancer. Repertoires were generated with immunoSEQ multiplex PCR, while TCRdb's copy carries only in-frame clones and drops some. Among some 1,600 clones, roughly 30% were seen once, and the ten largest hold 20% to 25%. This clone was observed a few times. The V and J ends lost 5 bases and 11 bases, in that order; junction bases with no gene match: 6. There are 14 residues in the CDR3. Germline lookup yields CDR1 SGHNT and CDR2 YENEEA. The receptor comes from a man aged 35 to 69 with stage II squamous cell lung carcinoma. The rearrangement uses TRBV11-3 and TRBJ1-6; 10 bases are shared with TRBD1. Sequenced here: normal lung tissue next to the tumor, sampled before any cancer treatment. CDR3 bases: TGTGCCAGCAGCCAGGAGGGGACAGGGGCACCCCTCCACTTT. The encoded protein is CASSQEGTGAPLHF. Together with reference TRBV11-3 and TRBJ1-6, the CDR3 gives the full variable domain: EAGVVQSPRYKIIEKKQPVAFWCNPISGHNTLYWYLQNLGQGPELLIRYENEEAVDDSQLPKDRFSAERLKGVDSTLKIQPAELGDSAVYLCASSQEGTGAPLHFGNGTRLTVT.